This paragraph covers one TCR beta chain sequence. This sample is part of a study of T cell responses to AZD1222 COVID-19 vaccine. The germline V gene has CDR1 MNHEY and CDR2 SVGEGT. Trimming stripped 5 bases from V and 10 bases from J, with 15 bases between. This CDR3 is built from 14 residues. Clones were read by immunoSEQ multiplex PCR, and TCRdb kept only the in-frame ones, dropping some. The sample yields 100,000 to 150,000 clones, about 88% seen once. This TCR was recovered from an adult in good health. The chain recombines TRBV6-2 or TRBV6-3 with TRBJ1-6; D gene uncertain. The sequencing used peripheral blood, collected on day 0 of AZD1222 vaccination. CDR3: CASSQEPSRSPLHF. The CDR3 DNA follows: TGTGCCAGCAGTCAGGAACCGTCCCGCTCACCCCTCCACTTT.